This T cell receptor beta chain was recorded in a study of blood T cells in healthy people across ages. General observations from the study: Roughly linear declines in TCR beta diversity per million T cells occurred with age. In long-lived donors, naive CD4+ cell counts and diversity exceeded those of aged donors.

For this clonotype: The antigen is not known.

The CDR3 totals 15 residues. Germline V gene sequence: CDR1 DFQATT, CDR2 SNEGSKA (reference sequence). A sample-barcoded 5' primer and a J-beta primer mix were used in a second PCR of roughly 7 to 11 cycles. Each cDNA was tagged by a template-switch adaptor containing 12 random nucleotides. Each CDR3 protein gets one entry after TCRdb re-called the 5' RACE reads with MiXCR. The repertoire consists of about 1.4 million distinct CDR3 sequences, with approximately 59% occurring once and the leading ten covering 5% to 7%. The specimen was blood. This TCR came from a man between 18 and 35 years old in good health. V gene TRBV20-1 combines with J gene TRBJ2-5, with 8 bases lining up with TRBD1. The J call is uncertain, as TRBJ2-7 better fits the DNA end. CDR3 amino acids: CSARPIGQGKNEQYF. CDR3 sequence (DNA): TGCAGTGCTAGGCCCATAGGACAGGGTAAAAACGAGCAGTACTTC.